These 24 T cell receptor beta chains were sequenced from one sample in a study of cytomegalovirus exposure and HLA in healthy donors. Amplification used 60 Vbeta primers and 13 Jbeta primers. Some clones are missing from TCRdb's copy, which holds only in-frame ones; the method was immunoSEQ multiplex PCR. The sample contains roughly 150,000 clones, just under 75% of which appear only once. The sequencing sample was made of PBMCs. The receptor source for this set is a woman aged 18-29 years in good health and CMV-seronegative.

Here the CDR3 reads CASSESGGRGTQYF. CDR3 coding DNA: TGTGCCAGCAGTGAATCAGGGGGTAGGGGGACCCAGTACTTC. V and J are TRBV2 and TRBJ2-5, with 7 bases fitting TRBD1. The J segment lost 7 bases and the V segment lost 2 bases, leaving 7 bases of the junction unmatched. Germline assignment: CDR1 SNHLY and CDR2 FYNNEI. CDR3 length equals 14 residues.

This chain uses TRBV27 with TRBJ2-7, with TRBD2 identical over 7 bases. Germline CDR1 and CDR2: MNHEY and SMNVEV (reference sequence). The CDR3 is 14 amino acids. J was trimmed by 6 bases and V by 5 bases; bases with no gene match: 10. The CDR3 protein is CASSPGRASSEQYV. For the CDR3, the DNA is TGTGCCAGCAGTCCTGGGAGGGCCTCTAGCGAGCAGTACGTC.

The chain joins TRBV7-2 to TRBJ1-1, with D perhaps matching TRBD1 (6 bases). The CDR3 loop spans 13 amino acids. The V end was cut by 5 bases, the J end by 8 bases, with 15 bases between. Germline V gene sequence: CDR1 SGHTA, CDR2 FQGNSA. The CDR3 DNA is TGTGCCAGCAGCGTTCAAACAGGGTCCGAAGCTTTCTTT. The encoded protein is CASSVQTGSEAFF. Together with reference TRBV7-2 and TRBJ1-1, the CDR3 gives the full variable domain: GAGVSQSPSNKVTEKGKDVELRCDPISGHTALYWYRQSLGQGLEFLIYFQGNSAPDKSGLPSDRFSAERTGGSVSTLTIQRTQQEDSAVYLCASSVQTGSEAFFGQGTRLTVV.

Written as DNA, the CDR3 is TGTGCCAGTAGTATGATTGAGGTGGGCACTGAAGCTTTCTTT. It yields the protein CASSMIEVGTEAFF. V gene TRBV19 combines with J gene TRBJ1-1; D is unresolved. The V end lost 3 bases, the J end lost 4 bases, and 12 bases lay between the germline ends. The length of the CDR3 is 14 residues. Germline V gene sequence: CDR1 LNHDA, CDR2 SQIVND (reference sequence).

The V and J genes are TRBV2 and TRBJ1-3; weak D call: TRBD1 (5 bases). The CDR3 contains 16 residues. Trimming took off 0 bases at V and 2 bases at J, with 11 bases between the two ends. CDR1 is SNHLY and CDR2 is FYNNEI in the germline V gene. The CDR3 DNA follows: TGTGCCAGCAGTGAAGCGCTTCCGGGGGCTGGAAACACCATATATTTT. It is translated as CASSEALPGAGNTIYF.

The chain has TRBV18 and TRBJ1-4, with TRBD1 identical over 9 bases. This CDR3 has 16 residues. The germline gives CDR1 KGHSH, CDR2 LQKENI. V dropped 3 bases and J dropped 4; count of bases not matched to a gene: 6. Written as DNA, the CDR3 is TGTGCCAGCTCACCTATAGCGGGACAGGGTAATGAAAAACTGTTTTTT. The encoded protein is CASSPIAGQGNEKLFF.

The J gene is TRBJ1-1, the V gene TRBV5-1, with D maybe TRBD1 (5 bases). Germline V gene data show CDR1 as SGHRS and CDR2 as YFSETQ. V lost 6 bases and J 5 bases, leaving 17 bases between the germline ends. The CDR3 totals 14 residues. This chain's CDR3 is CASKLGTGSTEAFF. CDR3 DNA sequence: TGCGCCAGCAAGTTGGGTACAGGCTCGACTGAAGCTTTCTTT.

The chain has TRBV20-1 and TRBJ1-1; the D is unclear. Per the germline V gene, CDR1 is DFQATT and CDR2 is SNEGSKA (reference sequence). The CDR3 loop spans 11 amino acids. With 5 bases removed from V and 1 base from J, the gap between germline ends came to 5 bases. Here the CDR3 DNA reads TGCAGTGCTGTAAAGAACACTGAAGCTTTCTTT. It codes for CSAVKNTEAFF.

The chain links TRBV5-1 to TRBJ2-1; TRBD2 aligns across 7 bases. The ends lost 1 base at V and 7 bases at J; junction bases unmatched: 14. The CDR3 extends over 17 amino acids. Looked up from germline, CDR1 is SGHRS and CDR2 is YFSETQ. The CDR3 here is CASSLPSVAGAGNEQFF. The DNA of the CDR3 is TGCGCCAGCAGCTTGCCTTCCGTGGCGGGAGCGGGGAATGAGCAGTTCTTC.

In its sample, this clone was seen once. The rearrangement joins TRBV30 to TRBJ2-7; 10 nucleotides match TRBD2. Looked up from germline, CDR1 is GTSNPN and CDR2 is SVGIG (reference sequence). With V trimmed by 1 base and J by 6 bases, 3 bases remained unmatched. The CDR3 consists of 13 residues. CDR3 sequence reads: CAWSGVAGGEQYV. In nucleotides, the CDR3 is TGTGCCTGGAGTGGGGTAGCGGGAGGCGAGCAGTACGTC.

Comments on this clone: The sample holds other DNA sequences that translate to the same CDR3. CDR3 residues: CASSFSDRNTGELFF. Here the CDR3 DNA reads TGCGCCAGCAGCTTCTCGGACAGAAACACCGGGGAGCTGTTTTTT. This rearrangement joins TRBV5-1 to TRBJ2-2, with D tentatively TRBD1 (6 bases). The CDR3 runs to 15 residues. Germline-derived CDR1 and CDR2 are SGHRS and YFSETQ. Trimming stripped 2 bases from V and 2 bases from J, with 10 bases between.

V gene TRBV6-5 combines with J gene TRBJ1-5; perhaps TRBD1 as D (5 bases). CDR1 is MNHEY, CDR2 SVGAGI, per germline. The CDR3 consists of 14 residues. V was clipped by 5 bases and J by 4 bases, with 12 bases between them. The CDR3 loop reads CASSPWQGNQPQHF. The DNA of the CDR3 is TGTGCCAGCAGTCCCTGGCAGGGAAATCAGCCCCAGCATTTT.

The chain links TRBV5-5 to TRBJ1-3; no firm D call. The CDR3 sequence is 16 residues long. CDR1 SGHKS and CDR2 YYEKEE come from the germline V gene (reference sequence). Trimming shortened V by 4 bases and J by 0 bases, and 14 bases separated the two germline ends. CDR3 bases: TGTGCCAGCAGCCCAACTCGACAAAGCTCTGGAAACACCATATATTTT. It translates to CASSPTRQSSGNTIYF.

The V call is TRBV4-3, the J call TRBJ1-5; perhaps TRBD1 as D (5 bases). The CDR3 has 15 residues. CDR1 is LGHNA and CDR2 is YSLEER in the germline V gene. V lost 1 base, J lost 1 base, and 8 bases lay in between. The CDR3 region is CASSQAGLSNQPQHF. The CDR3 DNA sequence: TGCGCCAGCAGCCAAGCGGGACTAAGCAATCAGCCCCAGCATTTT.

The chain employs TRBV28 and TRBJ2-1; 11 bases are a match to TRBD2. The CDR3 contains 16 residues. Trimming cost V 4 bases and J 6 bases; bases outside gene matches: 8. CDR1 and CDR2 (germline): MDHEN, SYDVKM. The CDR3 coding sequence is TGTGCCAGCAGTTCGTTACTAGCGGGAGAACGCAATGAGCAGTTCTTC. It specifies CASSSLLAGERNEQFF.

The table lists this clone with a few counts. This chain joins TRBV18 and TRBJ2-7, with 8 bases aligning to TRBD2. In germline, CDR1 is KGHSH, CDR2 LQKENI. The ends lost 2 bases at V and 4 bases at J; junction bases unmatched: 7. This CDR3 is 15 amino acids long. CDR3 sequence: CASSPTAGGQYEQYF. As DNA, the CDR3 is TGTGCCAGCTCACCAACCGCGGGAGGTCAGTACGAGCAGTACTTC.

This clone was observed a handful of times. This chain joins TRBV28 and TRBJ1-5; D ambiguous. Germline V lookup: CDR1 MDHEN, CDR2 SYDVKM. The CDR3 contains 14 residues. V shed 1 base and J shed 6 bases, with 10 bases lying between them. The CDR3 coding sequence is TGTGCCAGCAGTTTATTGTCTAGAGGTCAGCCCCAGCATTTT. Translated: CASSLLSRGQPQHF.

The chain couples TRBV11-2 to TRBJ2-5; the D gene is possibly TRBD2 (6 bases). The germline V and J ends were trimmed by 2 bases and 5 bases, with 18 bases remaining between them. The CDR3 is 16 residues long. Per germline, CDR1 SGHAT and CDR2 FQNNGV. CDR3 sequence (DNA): TGTGCCAGCAGCTTAATCTTAGCGGACCAAGGGGAGACCCAGTACTTC. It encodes CASSLILADQGETQYF.

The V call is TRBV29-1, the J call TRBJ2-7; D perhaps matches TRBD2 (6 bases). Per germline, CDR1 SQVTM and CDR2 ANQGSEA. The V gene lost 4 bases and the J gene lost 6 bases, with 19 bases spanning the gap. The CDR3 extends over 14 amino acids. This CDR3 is CSVAGLRELSEQYF. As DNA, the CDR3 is TGCAGCGTTGCGGGACTCCGAGAGCTCTCCGAGCAGTACTTC.

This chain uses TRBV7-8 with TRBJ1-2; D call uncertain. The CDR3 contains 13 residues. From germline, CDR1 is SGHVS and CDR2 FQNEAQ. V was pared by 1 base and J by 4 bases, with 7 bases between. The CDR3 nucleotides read TGTGCCAGCAGCTTAGGGGAGGCCTATGGCTACACCTTC. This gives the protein CASSLGEAYGYTF.

The CDR3 here is CSVEGYSEEQYF. CDR3 nucleotides: TGCAGCGTTGAAGGGTATTCCGAGGAGCAGTACTTC. V is TRBV29-1 and J is TRBJ2-7, with no clear D. CDR1 is SQVTM, CDR2 ANQGSEA, per germline. The CDR3 length is 12 residues. With 1 base removed from V and 7 bases from J, the gap between germline ends came to 11 bases.

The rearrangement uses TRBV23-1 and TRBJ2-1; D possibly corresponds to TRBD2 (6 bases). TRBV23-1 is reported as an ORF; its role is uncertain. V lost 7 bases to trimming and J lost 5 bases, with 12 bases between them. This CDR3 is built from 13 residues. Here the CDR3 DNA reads TGCGCCAGCATCCGGGACTCAAACAATGAGCAGTTCTTC. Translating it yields CASIRDSNNEQFF.

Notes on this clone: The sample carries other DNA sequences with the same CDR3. The CDR3 loop is CASSIEVAGAGGELFF. CDR3 sequence (DNA): TGTGCCAGTAGTATAGAAGTAGCGGGAGCGGGCGGGGAGCTGTTTTTT. The gene calls are TRBV19 and TRBJ2-2; 9 positions match TRBD2. CDR3 length: 16 amino acids. Per germline, CDR1 LNHDA and CDR2 SQIVND (reference sequence). V lost 0 bases, J lost 7 bases, and 6 bases stayed unmatched.

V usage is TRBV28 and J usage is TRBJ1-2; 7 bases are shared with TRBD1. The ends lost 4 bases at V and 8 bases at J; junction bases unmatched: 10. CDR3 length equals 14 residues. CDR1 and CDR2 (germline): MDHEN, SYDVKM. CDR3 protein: CASSSPTGRRGYTF. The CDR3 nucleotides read TGTGCCAGCAGTTCCCCGACAGGGCGCCGGGGCTACACCTTC.